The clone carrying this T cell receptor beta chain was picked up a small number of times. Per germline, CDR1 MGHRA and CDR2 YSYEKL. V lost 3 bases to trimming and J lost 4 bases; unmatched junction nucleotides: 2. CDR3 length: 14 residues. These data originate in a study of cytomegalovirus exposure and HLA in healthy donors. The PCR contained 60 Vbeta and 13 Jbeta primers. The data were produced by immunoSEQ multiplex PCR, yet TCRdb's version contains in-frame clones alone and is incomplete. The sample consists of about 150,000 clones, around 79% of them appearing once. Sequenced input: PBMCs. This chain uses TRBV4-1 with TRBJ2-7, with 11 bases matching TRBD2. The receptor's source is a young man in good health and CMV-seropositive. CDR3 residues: CASSHSSGGYEQYF. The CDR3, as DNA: TGCGCCAGCAGCCATTCTAGCGGGGGGTACGAGCAGTACTTC.